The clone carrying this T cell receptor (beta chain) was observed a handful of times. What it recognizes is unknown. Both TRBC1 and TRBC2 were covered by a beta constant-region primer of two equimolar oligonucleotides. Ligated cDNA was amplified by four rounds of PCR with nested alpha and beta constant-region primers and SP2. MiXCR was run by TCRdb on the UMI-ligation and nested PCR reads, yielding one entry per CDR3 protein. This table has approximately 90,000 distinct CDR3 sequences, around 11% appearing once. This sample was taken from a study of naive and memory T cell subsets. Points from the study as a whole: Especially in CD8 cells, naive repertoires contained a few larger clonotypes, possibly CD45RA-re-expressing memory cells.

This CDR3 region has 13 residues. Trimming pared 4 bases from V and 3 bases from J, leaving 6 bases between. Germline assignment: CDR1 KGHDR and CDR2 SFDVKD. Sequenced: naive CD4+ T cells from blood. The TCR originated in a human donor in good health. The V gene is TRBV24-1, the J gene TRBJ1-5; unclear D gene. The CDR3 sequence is CATSDRINQPQHF. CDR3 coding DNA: TGTGCCACCAGTGACAGAATCAATCAGCCCCAGCATTTT.